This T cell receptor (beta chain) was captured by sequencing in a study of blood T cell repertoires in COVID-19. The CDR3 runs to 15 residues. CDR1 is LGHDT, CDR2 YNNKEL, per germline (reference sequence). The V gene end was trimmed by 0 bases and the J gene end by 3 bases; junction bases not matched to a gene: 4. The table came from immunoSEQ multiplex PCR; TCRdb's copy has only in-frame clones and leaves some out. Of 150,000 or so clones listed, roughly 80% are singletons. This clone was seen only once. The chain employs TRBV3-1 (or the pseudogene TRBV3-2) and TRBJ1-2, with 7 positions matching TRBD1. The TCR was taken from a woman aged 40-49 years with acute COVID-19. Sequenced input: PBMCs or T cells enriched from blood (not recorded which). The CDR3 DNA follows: TGTGCCAGCAGCCAAGATAGTGGGACAGACTATGGCTACACCTTC. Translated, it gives CASSQDSGTDYGYTF.